The rows below give T cell receptor beta chains drawn from one sample of a study of CD8+CD57+ T cells in acquired aplastic anemia. TCRdb passed the reads through MiXCR, listing each CDR3 protein once. The sample holds fewer than 300,000 distinct CDR3 sequences, 70% to 85% seen once. Sequenced input: sorted CD4+, CD8+, or CD8+CD57+ T cells (not recorded which) from PBMCs. All receptors derive from a human donor with aplastic anemia. CDR3s include the opening cysteine and the closing phenylalanine or tryptophan. Fields, in order: D gene, clone size, J gene, V gene, CDR3 DNA, CDR3 protein. The D gene is left open where the match is weak. Rows may omit the clone size; those that give it use once, few, many or a size class.

d_gene: TRBD2; abundance: many; j_gene: TRBJ2-1; v_gene: TRBV20-1; CDR3nt: TGCAGTGCTAGAGGTGGGACTATCGTATACAATGAGCAGTTCTTC; CDR3aa: CSARGGTIVYNEQFF
d_gene: NA; abundance: once; j_gene: TRBJ1-2; v_gene: TRBV20-1; CDR3nt: TGCAGTGCTATCACAGGGAGAGGCTACTATGGCTACACCTTC; CDR3aa: CSAITGRGYYGYTF
d_gene: NA; abundance: NA; j_gene: TRBJ2-1; v_gene: TRBV2; CDR3nt: TGTGCCAGCAGCCTAGGCCACGCCTCCACCAATGAGCAGTTCTTC; CDR3aa: CASSLGHASTNEQFF
d_gene: NA; abundance: NA; j_gene: TRBJ2-3; v_gene: TRBV9; CDR3nt: TGTGCCAGCGGGGACGGGGGAACAGACACGGGGTATTTT; CDR3aa: CASGDGGTDTGYF
d_gene: NA; abundance: NA; j_gene: TRBJ2-7; v_gene: TRBV19; CDR3nt: TGTGCCAGTAGTATAGCGGGGGGCTCCTACGAGCGGTACTTC; CDR3aa: CASSIAGGSYERYF
d_gene: NA; abundance: NA; j_gene: TRBJ2-7; v_gene: TRBV13; CDR3nt: TGTGCCAGCGGCTTTCTGCCGGGTGGCTACGAGCAGTACTTC; CDR3aa: CASGFLPGGYEQYF
d_gene: TRBD2; abundance: NA; j_gene: TRBJ2-5; v_gene: TRBV7-2; CDR3nt: TGTGCCAGCAGCTTAGCTGACGGGAGGAAAGGGACCCAGTACTTC; CDR3aa: CASSLADGRKGTQYF
d_gene: NA; abundance: NA; j_gene: TRBJ1-4; v_gene: TRBV9; CDR3nt: NA; CDR3aa: CAISEWSDTQYFEKLFF
d_gene: NA; abundance: NA; j_gene: TRBJ2-2; v_gene: TRBV7-4; CDR3nt: TGTGCCAGCACCCAGGCGGTTCCCGGGGAGCTGTTTTTT; CDR3aa: CASTQAVPGELFF
d_gene: NA; abundance: NA; j_gene: TRBJ1-1; v_gene: TRBV7-8; CDR3nt: TGTGCCAGCAGCTTACCGGGAGGCCCCCATACGCAGTATTTCTTT; CDR3aa: CASSLPGGPHTQYFF
d_gene: TRBD1; abundance: NA; j_gene: TRBJ2-3; v_gene: TRBV9; CDR3nt: TGTGCCAGCAGGGAAGGGGGACAGAGCACAGATACTTTT; CDR3aa: CASREGGQSTDTF
d_gene: NA; abundance: few; j_gene: TRBJ2-1; v_gene: TRBV19; CDR3nt: TGTGCCAGTAGTAGACTAGTTCTCAATGAGCAGTTCTTC; CDR3aa: CASSRLVLNEQFF
d_gene: NA; abundance: NA; j_gene: TRBJ1-1; v_gene: TRBV2; CDR3nt: NA; CDR3aa: CASGDGGTDTQYFGPCF
d_gene: TRBD2; abundance: NA; j_gene: TRBJ2-3; v_gene: TRBV2; CDR3nt: TGTGCCAGCAGCTGGGCGGGAGGTCCGAACACCGGGGATTTT; CDR3aa: CASSWAGGPNTGDF
d_gene: NA; abundance: NA; j_gene: TRBJ1-5; v_gene: TRBV20-1; CDR3nt: TGCAGTGCTAGGAACCAGGAAGGACGGACGAGAAGCAATCAGCCCCAGCATTTT; CDR3aa: CSARNQEGRTRSNQPQHF
d_gene: NA; abundance: NA; j_gene: TRBJ2-3; v_gene: TRBV7-8; CDR3nt: TGTGCCAGCAGCTTACAGGGAGGTCCCGCTACGCAGTATTTT; CDR3aa: CASSLQGGPATQYF
d_gene: NA; abundance: NA; j_gene: TRBJ2-1; v_gene: TRBV12-3/TRBV12-4; CDR3nt: TGTGCCAGCAATACTACTCCGCTCGGGGAGCAGTTCTTC; CDR3aa: CASNTTPLGEQFF
d_gene: TRBD2; abundance: once; j_gene: TRBJ2-1; v_gene: TRBV10-3; CDR3nt: TGTGCAGCTAAGCGGGACTACGATGAGCAGTTCTTC; CDR3aa: CAAKRDYDEQFF
d_gene: NA; abundance: NA; j_gene: TRBJ2-7; v_gene: TRBV11-2; CDR3nt: TGTGCCAGCAGCTTAGTTCCCCAGGGGATAACCTACGAGCAGTACTTC; CDR3aa: CASSLVPQGITYEQYF
d_gene: TRBD1; abundance: many; j_gene: TRBJ1-2; v_gene: TRBV12-3/TRBV12-4; CDR3nt: TGTGCCAGCAGCCGACAGGGGAACTATGGCTACACCTTC; CDR3aa: CASSRQGNYGYTF
d_gene: NA; abundance: NA; j_gene: TRBJ2-7; v_gene: TRBV7-6; CDR3nt: TGTGCCAGCAGCCGAGGGGGGATTACGTACGAGCAGTACTTC; CDR3aa: CASSRGGITYEQYF
d_gene: NA; abundance: NA; j_gene: TRBJ1-2; v_gene: TRBV7-2; CDR3nt: TGTGCCAGCAGCTTAAAACGGGGGGCCCGGTGTGGCACCACCTTC; CDR3aa: CASSLKRGARCGTTF
d_gene: NA; abundance: NA; j_gene: TRBJ2-3; v_gene: TRBV9; CDR3nt: TGTGCCAGCAGCCTCTTGGGGGGGCCCCACACAGATAATTTT; CDR3aa: CASSLLGGPHTDNF
d_gene: NA; abundance: NA; j_gene: TRBJ2-1; v_gene: TRBV5-4; CDR3nt: TGTGCCAGCAGCTTTACTGGCGAGGGTACCTCCCACAATGAGCAGTTCTTC; CDR3aa: CASSFTGEGTSHNEQFF
d_gene: TRBD1; abundance: NA; j_gene: TRBJ1-1; v_gene: TRBV7-9; CDR3nt: TGTGCCAGCAGCTTAGAGATGAGAGGGGACAGTGAAGCTTTCTTT; CDR3aa: CASSLEMRGDSEAFF
d_gene: TRBD1; abundance: few; j_gene: TRBJ2-3; v_gene: TRBV7-8; CDR3nt: TGTGCCAGCAGCTTTGATCCAGACGGGACAGCCCTTACCCAGTATTTT; CDR3aa: CASSFDPDGTALTQYF
d_gene: NA; abundance: NA; j_gene: TRBJ1-2; v_gene: TRBV9; CDR3nt: TGTGCCAGCAGCGCACGGGGCCAGAGCACGGATACGGGCTACACCTTC; CDR3aa: CASSARGQSTDTGYTF
d_gene: TRBD2; abundance: few; j_gene: TRBJ2-3; v_gene: TRBV7-9; CDR3nt: TGTGCCAGCAGCTTGGCGGGAGGGCCAGGCCCGCAGTATTTT; CDR3aa: CASSLAGGPGPQYF
d_gene: NA; abundance: NA; j_gene: TRBJ2-6; v_gene: TRBV13; CDR3nt: TGTGCCAGCAGCCCAGCGGGTAGCTACGGGGCCAACGTCCTGATTTTC; CDR3aa: CASSPAGSYGANVLIF
d_gene: NA; abundance: NA; j_gene: TRBJ1-2; v_gene: TRBV7-9; CDR3nt: NA; CDR3aa: CASSWGRGSNYGHTF
d_gene: TRBD2; abundance: NA; j_gene: TRBJ2-3; v_gene: TRBV15; CDR3nt: TGTGCCAGCAGCCGGGGGGTACTAGCCGACAAGCAGTATTTT; CDR3aa: CASSRGVLADKQYF
d_gene: NA; abundance: NA; j_gene: TRBJ1-2; v_gene: TRBV7-8; CDR3nt: TGTGCCAGCAGCCTAGCGGGTGGTGGCGATACCCACTTT; CDR3aa: CASSLAGGGDTHF
d_gene: NA; abundance: NA; j_gene: TRBJ2-3; v_gene: TRBV7-9; CDR3nt: TGTGCCAGCAGCTTTCGTAGCACAGACACAGATACGCAGTATTTT; CDR3aa: CASSFRSTDTDTQYF
d_gene: TRBD2; abundance: NA; j_gene: TRBJ2-5; v_gene: TRBV19; CDR3nt: TGTGCCAGTAGCGAGCGGGGAATACAAGAGACCCAGTACTTC; CDR3aa: CASSERGIQETQYF
d_gene: TRBD1; abundance: NA; j_gene: TRBJ2-2; v_gene: TRBV7-2; CDR3nt: TGTGCCAGCCGACAGGGGAGGGAGCTGTTTTTT; CDR3aa: CASRQGRELFF
d_gene: TRBD2; abundance: NA; j_gene: TRBJ2-3; v_gene: TRBV9; CDR3nt: TGTGCCAGCACCCTTGCGGGAGGTCGCGACACGGAGGATTTT; CDR3aa: CASTLAGGRDTEDF
d_gene: NA; abundance: few; j_gene: TRBJ2-3; v_gene: TRBV9; CDR3nt: NA; CDR3aa: CASSVGSGPQYFDF
d_gene: NA; abundance: NA; j_gene: TRBJ2-7; v_gene: TRBV7-8; CDR3nt: TGTGCCAGCAGTTTAGGACAGACGTCCTACGAGCAGTACTTC; CDR3aa: CASSLGQTSYEQYF
d_gene: TRBD2; abundance: NA; j_gene: TRBJ2-5; v_gene: TRBV6-1; CDR3nt: TGTGCCAGCAGTGAAAAAGGCCGGGGACTAGCGGTGGAGACCCAGTACTTC; CDR3aa: CASSEKGRGLAVETQYF
d_gene: NA; abundance: NA; j_gene: TRBJ2-7; v_gene: TRBV7-8; CDR3nt: TGTGCCAGCAGCTTAGAGGGAGGACATAGTGAGCAGTATTTC; CDR3aa: CASSLEGGHSEQYF
d_gene: NA; abundance: NA; j_gene: TRBJ1-1; v_gene: TRBV9; CDR3nt: TGTGCCAGCAGCGTAGGTGGGGCGCCTGGAAACACCATCTTT; CDR3aa: CASSVGGAPGNTIF
d_gene: NA; abundance: NA; j_gene: TRBJ1-5; v_gene: TRBV7-9; CDR3nt: TGCGCCAGCAGCGATTCCAGCATCAACACTGAAGCTCATTTT; CDR3aa: CASSDSSINTEAHF
d_gene: TRBD2; abundance: NA; j_gene: TRBJ2-1; v_gene: TRBV19; CDR3nt: TGTGCCAGTAGTGTGGCGGGGGGGGCTTACAATGAGCAGTTCTTC; CDR3aa: CASSVAGGAYNEQFF
d_gene: NA; abundance: NA; j_gene: TRBJ1-1; v_gene: TRBV5-4; CDR3nt: TGTGCCAGCAGCCGAACTCTCACAGGGAACACTGAAGCTTTCTTT; CDR3aa: CASSRTLTGNTEAFF
d_gene: NA; abundance: few; j_gene: TRBJ2-6; v_gene: TRBV7-2; CDR3nt: TGTGCCAGCAGCTTAGCGGGAAGCTCCGAGGCCAACGTCCTGACTTTC; CDR3aa: CASSLAGSSEANVLTF
d_gene: NA; abundance: NA; j_gene: TRBJ2-2; v_gene: TRBV19; CDR3nt: TGTGCCAGCAGCGCCTGGGACACCAACTCCAGGGAGCTGTTTTTT; CDR3aa: CASSAWDTNSRELFF
d_gene: NA; abundance: once; j_gene: TRBJ2-7; v_gene: TRBV9; CDR3nt: TGCGGCAGCAGCGTAGAGAGAAATTCCTACGAGCAGTACTTC; CDR3aa: CGSSVERNSYEQYF
d_gene: NA; abundance: NA; j_gene: TRBJ1-1; v_gene: TRBV20-1; CDR3nt: TGCAGTGCCCGAGCCCTAGCGGGAGAGTACACTGAGGCTTTCTTT; CDR3aa: CSARALAGEYTEAFF
d_gene: TRBD2; abundance: NA; j_gene: TRBJ2-5; v_gene: TRBV7-8; CDR3nt: TGTGCCAGCAGCTTAGCGGGAGGGCCCGATACGAGGTATTACTTC; CDR3aa: CASSLAGGPDTRYYF
d_gene: TRBD1; abundance: NA; j_gene: TRBJ2-3; v_gene: TRBV7-8; CDR3nt: TGTGCCAGCATCAACGTGGGACAGGGGGATCTACGAGCATTT; CDR3aa: CASINVGQGDLRAF
d_gene: TRBD2; abundance: NA; j_gene: TRBJ2-3; v_gene: TRBV7-8; CDR3nt: TGTGCCAGCAGCAGTGCCCCAGCGGGGTTCACAGATACGCAGTATTTT; CDR3aa: CASSSAPAGFTDTQYF
d_gene: NA; abundance: NA; j_gene: TRBJ1-2; v_gene: TRBV29-1; CDR3nt: TGCAGCGTTGAGGGGGTTGACCGTGGCTACACCTTC; CDR3aa: CSVEGVDRGYTF
d_gene: NA; abundance: NA; j_gene: TRBJ2-3; v_gene: TRBV7-9; CDR3nt: TGTGCCAGCAGCTTAGCGGGTAGCTACGGGGCGAAGGTCTTT; CDR3aa: CASSLAGSYGAKVF
d_gene: NA; abundance: few; j_gene: TRBJ2-2; v_gene: TRBV10-3; CDR3nt: TGTGCCATCAGTGAGCTTGCGGCAGACACCGGGGAGCTGTTTTTT; CDR3aa: CAISELAADTGELFF
d_gene: NA; abundance: NA; j_gene: TRBJ2-1; v_gene: TRBV9; CDR3nt: TGTGCCAGCAGCGTAGGCCCCGACTCGCAGAATGTTGAGTTCTTC; CDR3aa: CASSVGPDSQNVEFF
d_gene: NA; abundance: NA; j_gene: TRBJ2-3; v_gene: TRBV7-9; CDR3nt: TGTGCCAGCAGCTTCGCGGCAGGTCGAGTTGCGAAGCAATTT; CDR3aa: CASSFAAGRVAKQF
d_gene: NA; abundance: NA; j_gene: TRBJ2-1; v_gene: TRBV9; CDR3nt: TGTGCCAGCAGCGTAGGAGGTGGGGGTGTCACTGAGCAGTTCTTC; CDR3aa: CASSVGGGGVTEQFF
d_gene: NA; abundance: NA; j_gene: TRBJ2-7; v_gene: TRBV19; CDR3nt: TGTGCCAGTAGGCTCAGGACGGACAGCTCCTACGAGCAGTACTTC; CDR3aa: CASRLRTDSSYEQYF
d_gene: NA; abundance: NA; j_gene: TRBJ2-3; v_gene: TRBV7-2; CDR3nt: NA; CDR3aa: CASSVASGTQNF
d_gene: NA; abundance: many; j_gene: TRBJ2-3; v_gene: TRBV27; CDR3nt: TGTGCCAGCAGCTTCGCGCGGGCCACAGATACGCAGTATTTT; CDR3aa: CASSFARATDTQYF